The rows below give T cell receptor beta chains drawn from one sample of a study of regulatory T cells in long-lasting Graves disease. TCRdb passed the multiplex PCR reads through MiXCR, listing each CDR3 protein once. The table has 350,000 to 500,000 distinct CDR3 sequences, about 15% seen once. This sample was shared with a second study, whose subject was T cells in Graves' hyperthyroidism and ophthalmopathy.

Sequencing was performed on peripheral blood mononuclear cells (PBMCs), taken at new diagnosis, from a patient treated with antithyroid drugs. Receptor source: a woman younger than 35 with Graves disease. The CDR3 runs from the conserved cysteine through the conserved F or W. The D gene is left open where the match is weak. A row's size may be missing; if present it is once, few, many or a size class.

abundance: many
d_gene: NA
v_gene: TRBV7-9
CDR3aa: CASSLAGGLDTQYF

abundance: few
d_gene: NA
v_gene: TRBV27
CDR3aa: CASNGRGRRAFF

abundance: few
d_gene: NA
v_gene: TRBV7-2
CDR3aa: CASSLLVDTQYF

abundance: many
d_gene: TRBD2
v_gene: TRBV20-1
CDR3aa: CSAVGLAGPETQYF

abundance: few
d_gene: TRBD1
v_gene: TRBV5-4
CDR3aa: CARSLGTGGGRRETQYF

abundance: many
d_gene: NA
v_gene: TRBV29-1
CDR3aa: CSTGLSFSTDTQYF

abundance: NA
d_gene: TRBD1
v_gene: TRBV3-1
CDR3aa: CASSQTGGSNEQFF

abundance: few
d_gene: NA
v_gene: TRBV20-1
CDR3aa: CSAMQDSNQPQHF

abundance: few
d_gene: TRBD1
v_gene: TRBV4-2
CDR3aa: CASSQDTGGGTEAFF

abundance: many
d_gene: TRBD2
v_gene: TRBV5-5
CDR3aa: CASSRENSGSGTGELFF

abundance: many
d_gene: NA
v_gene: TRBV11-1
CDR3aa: CASSLGIGTVYEQYF

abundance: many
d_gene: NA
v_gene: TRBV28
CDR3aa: CASSSSGLLSSGNTIYF

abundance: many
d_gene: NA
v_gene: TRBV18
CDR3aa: CASSLTSSGRTDTQYF

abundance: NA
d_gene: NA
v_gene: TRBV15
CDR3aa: CATSRDNEFPPLHF

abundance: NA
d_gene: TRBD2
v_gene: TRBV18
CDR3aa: CASSPQGLAGDEQFF

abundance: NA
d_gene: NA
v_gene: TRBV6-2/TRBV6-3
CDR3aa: CVSSYSLDTQYF

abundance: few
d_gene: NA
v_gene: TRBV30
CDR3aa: CAWSVWGSGTQYF

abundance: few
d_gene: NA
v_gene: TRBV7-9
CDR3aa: CASSLRTSYGYTF

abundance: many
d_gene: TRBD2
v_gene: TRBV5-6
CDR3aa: CASTLGLAGTDTQYF

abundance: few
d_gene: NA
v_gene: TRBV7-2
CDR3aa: CASSLVGRSYNSPLHF

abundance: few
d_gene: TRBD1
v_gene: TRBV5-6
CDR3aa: CASSSPGTVAKNIQYF

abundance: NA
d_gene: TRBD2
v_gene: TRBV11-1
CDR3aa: CASSGSGGGGELFF

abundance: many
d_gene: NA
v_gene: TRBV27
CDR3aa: CASSFRPGEETQYF

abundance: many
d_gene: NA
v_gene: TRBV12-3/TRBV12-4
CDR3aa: CASSSGTSNTEAFF

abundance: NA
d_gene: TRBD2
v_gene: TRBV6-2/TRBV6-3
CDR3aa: CASRSGTSGSSYEQYF

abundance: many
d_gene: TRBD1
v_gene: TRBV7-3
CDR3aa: CASSQGAGEKLFF

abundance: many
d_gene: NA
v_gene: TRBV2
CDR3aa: CASRISGSYNSPLHF

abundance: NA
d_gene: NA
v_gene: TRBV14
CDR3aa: CASSQGPLRADTQYF

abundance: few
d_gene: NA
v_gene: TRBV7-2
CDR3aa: CASSSRRAGLEPGANVLTF

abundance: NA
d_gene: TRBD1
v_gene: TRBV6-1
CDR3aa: CASSPTGGSEKLFF

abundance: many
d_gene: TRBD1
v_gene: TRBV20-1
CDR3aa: CSARGQGAGEQFF

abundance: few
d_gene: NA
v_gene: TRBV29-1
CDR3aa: CSVEGQGSSYEQYF

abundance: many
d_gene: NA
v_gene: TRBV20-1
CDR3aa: CSARPPTGRAEAFF

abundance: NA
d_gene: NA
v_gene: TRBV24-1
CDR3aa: CATSDLHGNEQFF

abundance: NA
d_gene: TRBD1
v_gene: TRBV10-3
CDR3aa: CAIRGTRGIDNEQFF

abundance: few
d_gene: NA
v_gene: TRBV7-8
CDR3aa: CASSLASGDLGYEQYF

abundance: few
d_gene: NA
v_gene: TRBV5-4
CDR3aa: CASSPTSNEQFF

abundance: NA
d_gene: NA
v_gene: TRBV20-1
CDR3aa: CSAISSVTGELFF

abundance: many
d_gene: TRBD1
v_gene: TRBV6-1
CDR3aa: CASSKDRVAEAFF

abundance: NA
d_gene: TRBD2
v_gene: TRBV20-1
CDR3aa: CSAATSGDFYEQYF

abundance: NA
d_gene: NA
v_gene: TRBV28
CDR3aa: CASDPGTGRVYRLSPLHF

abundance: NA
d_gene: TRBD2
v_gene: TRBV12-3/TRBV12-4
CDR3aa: CASIPGLAGGTDTQYF

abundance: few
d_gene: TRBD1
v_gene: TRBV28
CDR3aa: CASRSGGPYNEQFF

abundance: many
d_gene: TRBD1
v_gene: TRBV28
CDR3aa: CASSLRGTGYEQYF

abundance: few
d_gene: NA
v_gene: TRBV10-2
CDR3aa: CASSPMGNIQYF

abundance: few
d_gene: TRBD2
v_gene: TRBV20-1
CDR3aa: CSARAPSGSSYEQYF

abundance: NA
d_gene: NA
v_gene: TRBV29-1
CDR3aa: CSAGVAGANVLTF

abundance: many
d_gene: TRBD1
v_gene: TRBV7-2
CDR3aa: CASSSPDRGGTDTQYF

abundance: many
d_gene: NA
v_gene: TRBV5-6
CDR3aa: CASSPDRRYGYTF

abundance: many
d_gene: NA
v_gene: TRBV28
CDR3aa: CASSITGNTGELFF